This TCR beta chain was obtained from a study of shared clonotypes between healthy human individuals. Findings and limits, study-wide: Though the depth was large, rarefaction showed that sorted-subset sequencing was incomplete. Non-shared clonotypes had lower generation probabilities than clonotypes shared by all four sorted-subset donors. Memory subsets generally showed lower estimated richness than naive subsets.

As concerns this clone: Its specificity is unknown.

Only CD45RO-negative cells positively selected for CCR7 counted as naive CD8 cells, so terminally differentiated effector memory CD45RA+ cells were excluded. The length of the CDR3 is 14 residues. Germline lookup yields CDR1 MDHEN and CDR2 SYDVKM. At deep level, the assay was performed. Measured with immunoSEQ multiplex PCR; TCRdb has only the in-frame clones, and not every one. The sample contains about 590,000 clones, roughly 95% of which appear only once. V usage is TRBV28 and J usage is TRBJ2-5, with no clear D. The J call is in doubt because the DNA end fits TRBJ2-7 better. The sample taken for sequencing was naive CD8+ T cells sorted from blood. This TCR was sampled from a woman aged 30 to 39 in good health. CDR3 region: CASNPLVETYEQYF. The CDR3 nucleotides are TGTGCCAGCAACCCTCTTGTGGAGACCTACGAGCAGTACTTC.